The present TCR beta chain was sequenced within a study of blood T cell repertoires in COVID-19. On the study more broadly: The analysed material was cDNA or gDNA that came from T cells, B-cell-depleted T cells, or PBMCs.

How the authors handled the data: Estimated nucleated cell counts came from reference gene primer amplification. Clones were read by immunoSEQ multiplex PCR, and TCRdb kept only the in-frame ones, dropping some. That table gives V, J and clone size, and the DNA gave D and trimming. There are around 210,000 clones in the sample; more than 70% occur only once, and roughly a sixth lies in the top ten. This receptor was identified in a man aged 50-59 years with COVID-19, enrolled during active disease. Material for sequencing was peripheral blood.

The CDR3 nucleotides read TGTGCCATCAGCAGGTCCTCCGGGGAGCTGTTTTTT. It translates to CAISRSSGELFF. The chain combines TRBV10-3 with TRBJ2-2; D gene unclear. The CDR3 covers 12 residues. Germline V gives CDR1 ENHRY, CDR2 SYGVKD. V was cut by 6 bases and J by 6 bases, with 8 bases left in between.